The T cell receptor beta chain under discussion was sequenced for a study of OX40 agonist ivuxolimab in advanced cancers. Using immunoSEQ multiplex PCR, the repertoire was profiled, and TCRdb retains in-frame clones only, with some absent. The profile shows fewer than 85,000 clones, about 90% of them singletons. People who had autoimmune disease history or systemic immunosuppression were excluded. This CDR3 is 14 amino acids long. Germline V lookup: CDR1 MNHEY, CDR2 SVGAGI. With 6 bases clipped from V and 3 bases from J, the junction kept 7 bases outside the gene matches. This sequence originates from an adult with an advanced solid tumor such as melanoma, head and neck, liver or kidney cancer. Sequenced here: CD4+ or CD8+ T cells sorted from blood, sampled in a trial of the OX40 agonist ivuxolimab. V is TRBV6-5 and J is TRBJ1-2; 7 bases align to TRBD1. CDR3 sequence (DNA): TGTGCCAGCAGGCCTCCGGGACAGCACTATGGCTACACCTTC. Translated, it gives CASRPPGQHYGYTF.